The 19 T cell receptor beta chains below all came from one sample that was sequenced in a study of prognosis after radiotherapy for stage I lung cancer. Genomic DNA yielded TCR beta CDR3, amplified by two-round multiplex PCR. Round one of PCR was performed, and it used primers specific to each TRBV and TRBJ gene. TCRdb re-called the multiplex PCR reads through MiXCR, storing one row per CDR3 protein. This sample carries 14,000 or so distinct CDR3 sequences, just under 30% of them seen once, and the ten largest clones take 10% to 15%. The source material was PBMCs, sampled before or after stereotactic body radiation therapy (not recorded which). The receptors shown here come from a donor aged 50 or older with non-small cell lung cancer.

Worth noting for this clonotype: The junction does not match germline at one end; this may be a read error. The V and J genes are TRBV7-9 and TRBJ2-2; 7 bases line up with TRBD2. Germline CDR1 SEHNR, CDR2 FQNEAQ (reference sequence). The CDR3 is 15 residues long. CDR3 loop: CASSPRRLAAGDLFF. The CDR3 DNA sequence: TGTGCCAGCAGCCCGAGGCGGCTAGCGGCCGGGGACCTGTTTTTT.

The table lists this clonotype with many counts. V gene TRBV3-1 combines with J gene TRBJ1-5, with D unresolved. Looked up from germline, CDR1 is LGHDT and CDR2 is YNNKEL (reference sequence). Trimming took off 6 bases at V and 0 bases at J, with 15 bases between the two ends. The CDR3 is 16 amino acids. The CDR3 sequence: CASRAGGSYSNQPQHF. CDR3 sequence (DNA): TGTGCCAGCAGGGCCGGTGGCTCCTATAGCAATCAGCCCCAGCATTTT.

This clonotype qualifies as medium-sized. The chain has TRBV28 and TRBJ1-5; TRBD1 might be the D (6 bases). The germline V gene has CDR1 MDHEN and CDR2 SYDVKM. V was clipped by 4 bases and J by 5 bases, with 15 bases between them. The CDR3 covers 15 residues. CDR3 residues: CASSSAQGRHQPQHF. Here the CDR3 DNA reads TGTGCCAGCAGTTCAGCCCAGGGGCGCCATCAGCCCCAGCATTTT.

This clonotype was counted once. A far larger clone is a single base away, which makes a read error likely. This rearrangement joins TRBV7-2 to TRBJ1-2; D gene uncertain. Germline assignment: CDR1 SGHTA and CDR2 FQGNSA. CDR3 length: 14 residues. Trimming removed 1 base at V and 7 bases at J, with 13 bases between. Here the CDR3 reads CASSLGQWALGYTF. DNA for the CDR3: TGTGCCAGCAGCTTAGGCCAGTGGGCGCTTGGCTACACCTTC.

This clonotype occurred many times. The V gene is TRBV27, the J gene TRBJ1-4; TRBD1 is a possible D gene (6 bases). The ends were cut back, 6 bases at V and 5 bases at J, with 16 bases in the middle. The CDR3 has 15 residues. Germline V gives CDR1 MNHEY, CDR2 SMNVEV (reference sequence). The CDR3 DNA follows: TGTGCCAGCAGCCCGACCGGGACACTAAATGAAAAACTGTTTTTT. Its protein product is CASSPTGTLNEKLFF.

This clonotype has at least ten counts. This sequence joins TRBV5-5 and TRBJ1-2, with D hard to call. This CDR3 has 15 residues. With 0 bases removed from V and 1 base from J, the gap between germline ends came to 10 bases. Germline V CDR1 and CDR2: SGHKS, YYEKEE (reference sequence). The CDR3 loop reads CASSLGGLLNYGYTF. The CDR3 DNA sequence: TGTGCCAGCAGCTTGGGCGGGTTGCTTAACTATGGCTACACCTTC. Full variable domain (outside the CDR3, taken from reference TRBV5-5 and TRBJ1-2): DAGVTQSPTHLIKTRGQQVTLRCSPISGHKSVSWYQQVLGQGPQFIFQYYEKEERGRGNFPDRFSARQFPNYSSELNVNALLLGDSALYLCASSLGGLLNYGYTFGSGTRLTVV.

There are many counts of this clonotype. The V gene is TRBV6-4, the J gene TRBJ2-3, with TRBD2 matching over 10 bases. The trim removed 4 bases at V and 3 bases at J, leaving 4 bases unmatched. The CDR3 is 15 residues long. The germline V gene has CDR1 MRHNA and CDR2 SNTAGT. CDR3 in amino acids: CASSVELAGTDTQYF. The CDR3 DNA is TGTGCCAGCAGTGTCGAACTAGCGGGAACAGATACGCAGTATTTT.

This clonotype has a count of ten or more. The rearrangement uses TRBV10-3 and TRBJ2-5, with a possible D match to TRBD2 (5 bases). CDR1 and CDR2 from the germline V gene are ENHRY and SYGVKD. This CDR3 is built from 14 residues. V was clipped by 7 bases and J by 2 bases, with 14 bases between them. This chain's CDR3 is CAIKREGSQETQYF. In DNA, the CDR3 is TGTGCCATCAAAAGGGAAGGGAGTCAAGAGACCCAGTACTTC.

Details on this clonotype: With a much larger clone just one base away, this may be a read error. Lacking the conserved final phenylalanine or tryptophan, this CDR3 likely reflects a read error. The chain links TRBV15 to TRBJ1-1, with TRBD1 matching over 9 bases. Germline V gene lookup returns CDR1 LNHNV and CDR2 YYDKDF (reference sequence). This CDR3 spans 13 amino acids. V was pared by 7 bases and J by 4 bases, with 4 bases of the junction left unmatched. The CDR3 protein is CATTGTGSTEAFS. In nucleotides, the CDR3 is TGTGCCACCACCGGGACAGGGAGCACTGAAGCTTTCTCT.

This clonotype was picked up many times. V is TRBV10-2 and J is TRBJ2-1, with TRBD2 matching over 8 bases. The V gene's germline CDR1 is WSHSY and CDR2 SAAADI. The CDR3 length is 20 residues. V lost 6 bases to trimming and J lost 6 bases; unmatched junction nucleotides: 25. CDR3: CASRALRLRRVSGGPNEQFF. In DNA, the CDR3 is TGCGCCAGCAGGGCGCTAAGACTCCGGAGAGTAAGCGGGGGCCCCAATGAGCAGTTCTTC.

This clonotype is judged medium-sized. The chain recombines TRBV6-9 with TRBJ2-7; 9 bases map to TRBD2. The trim removed 3 bases at V and 4 bases at J, leaving 7 bases unmatched. The CDR3 is 15 residues long. CDR1 and CDR2 (germline): MNHGY, SVAAGI. CDR3 DNA: TGTGCCAGCAGTTACTCCCCTAGCGGGGCATACGAGCAGTACTTC. Amino acids: CASSYSPSGAYEQYF.

This clonotype was recorded many times. The rearrangement joins TRBV3-1 to TRBJ2-3; perhaps TRBD2 as D (6 bases). The CDR3 extends over 16 amino acids. The germline V gene has CDR1 LGHDT and CDR2 YNNKEL (reference sequence). The V end was cut by 0 bases, the J end by 0 bases, with 10 bases between. The CDR3 here is CASSQDAGTSTDTQYF. For the CDR3, the DNA is TGTGCCAGCAGCCAAGATGCGGGGACTAGCACAGATACGCAGTATTTT.

This clonotype has ten or more counts. V gene TRBV19 combines with J gene TRBJ1-1; possible D gene TRBD1, 5 bases. CDR1 LNHDA and CDR2 SQIVND come from the germline V gene (reference sequence). CDR3 length equals 14 residues. V was shortened by 4 bases and J by 3 bases, with 12 bases between the two germline ends. This CDR3 reads CASSTGTAYTEAFF. DNA of the CDR3: TGTGCCAGTAGTACCGGGACGGCATACACTGAAGCTTTCTTT.

The chain uses TRBV6-1 and TRBJ2-7, with D possibly matching TRBD2 (5 bases). In germline, CDR1 is MNHNS, CDR2 SASEGT. This CDR3 has 12 residues. The ends were cut back, 5 bases at V and 3 bases at J, with 8 bases in the middle. CDR3 protein: CASSTGNYEQYF. CDR3 sequence (DNA): TGTGCCAGCAGTACCGGGAACTACGAGCAGTACTTC.

This clonotype was recorded many times. V and J are TRBV11-2 and TRBJ1-2, with 10 bases fitting TRBD1. The length of the CDR3 is 17 residues. Germline V lookup: CDR1 SGHAT, CDR2 FQNNGV. Trimming took 4 bases from V and 2 from J; bases not matched to a gene: 10. The CDR3, as DNA: TGTGCCAGCAGCTCTCTACCCCCGGGACAGGGGAACTATGGCTACACCTTC. Translating it yields CASSSLPPGQGNYGYTF. Full variable domain (missing parts from reference TRBV11-2 and TRBJ1-2): EAGVAQSPRYKIIEKRQSVAFWCNPISGHATLYWYQQILGQGPKLLIQFQNNGVVDDSQLPKDRFSAERLKGVDSTLKIQPAKLEDSAVYLCASSSLPPGQGNYGYTFGSGTRLTVV.

This clonotype was counted at least ten times. The J gene is TRBJ1-1, the V gene TRBV19; D may be TRBD1 (5 bases). Trimming stripped 6 bases from V and 5 bases from J, with 16 bases between. The CDR3 has 14 residues. Germline lookup yields CDR1 LNHDA and CDR2 SQIVND (reference sequence). The CDR3 DNA is TGTGCCAGTAGCCTAACTCGGGGGAGTACTGAAGCTTTCTTT. Translated: CASSLTRGSTEAFF.

Judged by abundance, this clonotype is medium-sized. The chain's CDR3 is CASSRPEGPYEQYF. The CDR3 region has the DNA TGTGCCAGCAGTAGGCCAGAGGGTCCCTACGAGCAGTACTTC. The rearrangement links TRBV28 to TRBJ2-7; D may be TRBD2 (5 bases). Germline V gene lookup returns CDR1 MDHEN and CDR2 SYDVKM. Deletions cut 5 bases from V and 2 bases from J, with 13 bases between. The CDR3 loop spans 14 amino acids.

Worth noting for this clonotype: Sequence at one end of the junction differs from germline and may be a read error. CDR3 nucleotide sequence: TGTGACAGCAGTGCAGCCGGGAATTCACCCCTACACTTT. Amino acid sequence: CDSSAAGNSPLHF. J is TRBJ1-6 and V is TRBV6-2 or TRBV6-3; no firm D call. Germline CDR1 is MNHEY and CDR2 is SVGEGT. The CDR3 contains 13 residues.

This clonotype appeared many times. A much larger clonotype is one base distant, so this may be a read error. Because the CDR3 is missing its conserved closing phenylalanine or tryptophan, this is likely a read error. The J gene is TRBJ1-2, the V gene TRBV7-2, with TRBD1 identical over 7 bases. The CDR3 length is 16 residues. The ends lost 7 bases at V and 4 bases at J; junction bases unmatched: 15. Germline CDR1 reads SGHTA; CDR2 reads FQGNSA. In DNA form, the CDR3 reads TGTGCCAGCACCCCAGGAGGCAAACGGGACAGCTATGGCTACACCTCC. Residues: CASTPGGKRDSYGYTS.